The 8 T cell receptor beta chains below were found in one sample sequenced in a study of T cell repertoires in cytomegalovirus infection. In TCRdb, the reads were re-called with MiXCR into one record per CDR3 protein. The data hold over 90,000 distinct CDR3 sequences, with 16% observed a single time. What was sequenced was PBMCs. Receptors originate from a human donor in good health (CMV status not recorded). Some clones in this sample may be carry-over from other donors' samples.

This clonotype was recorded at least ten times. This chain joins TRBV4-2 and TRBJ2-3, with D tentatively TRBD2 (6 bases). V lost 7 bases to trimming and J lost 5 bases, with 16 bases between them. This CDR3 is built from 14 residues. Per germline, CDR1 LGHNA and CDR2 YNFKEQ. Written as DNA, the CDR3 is TGTGCCAGCACCGCGGGGCCAGTTCGAGATACGCAGTATTTT. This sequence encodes CASTAGPVRDTQYF.

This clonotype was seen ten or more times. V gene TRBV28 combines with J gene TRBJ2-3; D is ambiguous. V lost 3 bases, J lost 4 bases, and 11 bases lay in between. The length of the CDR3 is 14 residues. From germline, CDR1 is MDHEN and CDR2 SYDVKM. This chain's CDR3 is CASSFPGGADTQYF. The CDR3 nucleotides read TGTGCCAGCAGTTTCCCCGGCGGCGCAGATACGCAGTATTTT.

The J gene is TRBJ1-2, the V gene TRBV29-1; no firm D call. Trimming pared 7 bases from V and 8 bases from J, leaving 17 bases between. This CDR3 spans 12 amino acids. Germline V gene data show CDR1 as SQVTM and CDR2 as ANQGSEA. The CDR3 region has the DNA TGCAGCGCCTATGGGGAGGTGGTCGGCTACACCTTC. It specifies CSAYGEVVGYTF.

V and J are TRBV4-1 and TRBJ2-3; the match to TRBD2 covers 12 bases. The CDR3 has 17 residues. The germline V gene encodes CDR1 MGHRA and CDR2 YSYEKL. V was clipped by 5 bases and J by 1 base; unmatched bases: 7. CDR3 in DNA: TGCGCCAGCAGCTCGTCGACTAGCGGGGGTCGCACAGATACGCAGTATTTT. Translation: CASSSSTSGGRTDTQYF.

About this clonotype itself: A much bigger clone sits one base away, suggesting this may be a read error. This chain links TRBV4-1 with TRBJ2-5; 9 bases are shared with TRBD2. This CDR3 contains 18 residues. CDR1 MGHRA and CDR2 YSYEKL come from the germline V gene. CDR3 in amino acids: CASSQVVPGLAIQETQYF. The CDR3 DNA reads TGTGCCAGCAGCCAAGTGGTCCCGGGACTAGCTATACAAGAGACCCAGTACTTC.

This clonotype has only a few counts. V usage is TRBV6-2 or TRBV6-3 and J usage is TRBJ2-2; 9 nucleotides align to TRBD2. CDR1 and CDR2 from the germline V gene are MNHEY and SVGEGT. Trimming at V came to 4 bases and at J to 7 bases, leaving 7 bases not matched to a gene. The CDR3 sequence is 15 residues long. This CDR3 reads CASSSAGGAIGELFF. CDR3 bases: TGTGCCAGCAGTTCTGCGGGAGGGGCGATCGGGGAGCTGTTTTTT.

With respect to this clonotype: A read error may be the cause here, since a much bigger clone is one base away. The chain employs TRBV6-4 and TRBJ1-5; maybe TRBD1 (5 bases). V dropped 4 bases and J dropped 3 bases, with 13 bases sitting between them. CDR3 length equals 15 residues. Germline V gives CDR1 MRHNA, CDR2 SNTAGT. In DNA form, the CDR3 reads TGTGCCAGCAGTGTGTCTCGGGGCAACAATCAGCCCCAGCATTTT. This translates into CASSVSRGNNQPQHF.

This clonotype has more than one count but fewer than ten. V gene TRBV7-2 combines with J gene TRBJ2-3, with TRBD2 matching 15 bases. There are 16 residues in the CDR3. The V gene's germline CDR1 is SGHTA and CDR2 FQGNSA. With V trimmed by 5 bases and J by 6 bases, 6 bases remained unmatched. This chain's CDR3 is CASSKRTSGGADTQYF. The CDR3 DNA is TGTGCCAGCAGCAAACGGACTAGCGGGGGGGCGGATACGCAGTATTTT.